The table lists the clone carrying this T cell receptor beta chain with many counts. These data originate in a study of low-dose radiotherapy and immunotherapy resistance in tumors. CDR3 length: 15 amino acids. The germline CDR1 and CDR2 sequences are SGHDN and FVKESK. Trimming removed 0 bases from V and 4 bases from J, with 12 bases in between. Priming of first-strand cDNA relied on TRAV- and TRBV-specific primers (covering alpha and beta chains). TCR amplification ran roughly 21 PCR cycles using constant-region and V-primer adapter primers. One entry per CDR3 protein results from TCRdb running MiXCR on the reads. The sample holds 85,000 to 100,000 distinct CDR3 sequences; just under 9.5% are singletons and the top ten take around 1%. This sample's time point: before trial treatment.

This chain uses TRBV14 with TRBJ2-5; maybe TRBD1 (6 bases). The sample here was PBMCs, taken before treatment. The clonotype was recovered from a male donor with prostate cancer. CDR3 residues: CASSQDLVRGETQYF. Written as DNA, the CDR3 is TGTGCCAGCAGCCAAGATCTTGTCAGGGGAGAGACCCAGTACTTC.